The T cell receptor (beta chain) under discussion was sequenced for a study of identifying expanded T cells in peripheral blood. Findings of the study overall: Differentially abundant clones: 0.95 to 1.5 between replicates, approximately 16 at approximately 13 days, approximately 18 at four.

The CDR3 runs to 13 residues. V shed 8 bases and J 6 bases; nucleotides not matched to a gene: 9. Germline lookup yields CDR1 SNHLY and CDR2 FYNNEI. Data came from immunoSEQ multiplex PCR; TCRdb stores just in-frame clones and leaves some out. The profile covers under 150,000 clones, with roughly 80% appearing a single time and over 3% taken by the ten largest. As to this clone: No antigen is known for it.

During the collection period, no donor immune events like infections were recorded. The TCR comes from a person between 18 and 75 years old in good health. This chain links TRBV2 with TRBJ1-2; 7 nucleotides agree with TRBD1. The sample taken for sequencing was blood. In DNA, the CDR3 is TGTGCCAGCGAGGGACAGCGCCTCGATGGCTACACCTTC. Translating it yields CASEGQRLDGYTF.